The rows below give T cell receptor beta chains drawn from one sample of a study of blood T cells in healthy people across ages. Each CDR3 protein gets one entry after TCRdb re-called the 5' RACE reads with MiXCR. The table records some 800,000 distinct CDR3 sequences, about 25% of them present only once. The sample was also linked to a second study, of T cells of mothers and their children.

The sequenced sample was blood. These receptors all stem from a boy younger than 18 in good health. The CDR3 runs from the conserved cysteine through the conserved F or W. D genes are given only for firm matches. Not all rows give a size; the values are once, few, many and, for expanded clones, a class.

J	D	V	size	CDR3	DNA
TRBJ1-5	TRBD1	TRBV7-2	NA	CASSLVDRGQPQRF	TGTGCCAGCAGCTTAGTGGACAGGGGTCAGCCCCAGCGTTTT
TRBJ2-2	TRBD1	TRBV20-1	few	CSAHPQGSNTGELFF	TGCAGTGCCCACCCACAGGGGTCAAACACCGGGGAGCTGTTTTTT
TRBJ2-5	TRBD1	TRBV28	NA	CASSLRTGLVETQYF	TGTGCCAGCAGTTTAAGGACAGGGTTGGTCGAGACCCAGTACTTC
TRBJ2-7	NA	TRBV3-1	few	CASSRSRDSFYEQYF	TGTGCCAGCAGCCGTTCCCGGGACTCTTTCTACGAGCAGTACTTC
TRBJ2-2	NA	TRBV29-1	NA	CSAGEPGELFF	TGCAGCGCCGGGGAGCCCGGGGAGCTGTTTTTT
TRBJ2-1	TRBD2	TRBV11-2	few	CASSLDSTSQFF	TGTGCCAGCAGCTTAGATTCGACTAGCCAGTTCTTC
TRBJ2-5	NA	TRBV4-1	few	CASSQIGYQETQYF	TGCGCCAGCAGCCAGATCGGGTACCAAGAGACCCAGTACTTC
TRBJ2-7	NA	TRBV2	few	CARETPGDEQYF	TGTGCCAGGGAGACCCCAGGCGACGAGCAGTACTTC
TRBJ2-7	NA	TRBV20-1	NA	CSAYYGGNHEQYF	TGCAGTGCCTATTATGGGGGGAACCACGAGCAGTACTTC
TRBJ2-3	TRBD2	TRBV29-1	few	CSVDTSGRADTSTDTQYF	TGCAGCGTTGATACTAGCGGGAGGGCCGATACAAGCACAGATACGCAGTATTTT
TRBJ1-4	NA	TRBV6-4	few	CASSVIKYRTENEKLFF	TGTGCCAGCAGTGTGATAAAGTATCGGACAGAGAATGAAAAACTGTTTTTT